The entry below describes one T cell receptor beta chain. This clonotype has more than one count but fewer than ten. Its cognate antigen has yet to be identified. The sample holds no much larger clone one base away, and base qualities are not on file. Stable Graves' hyperthyroidism was defined as no progression to ophthalmopathy during 18 months of follow-up. The hyperthyroidism patients were between 18 and 65 years old and newly diagnosed, with a disease duration of less than 2 months. Patients with uncontrolled infections, other autoimmune diseases, pregnancy or lactation were excluded. Diagnoses relied on clinical symptoms, serum thyroxine and TRAb, thyroid ultrasound and orbital computed tomography. Ficoll-Paque density gradient centrifugation was used to isolate PBMCs from around 10 ml of fresh peripheral blood. Trizol reagent was used to extract total RNA, and RNA quality was then checked on an Agilent 2100 Bioanalyzer.

The CDR1 and CDR2 encoded by the germline V gene are MNHNS and SASEGT. The CDR3 starts with the cysteine, ends with the phenylalanine, and has 17 residues. This entry keeps only the CDR3 DNA: 51 bases, framed from base 1. Here V drops 5 bases and J drops 4 bases, and the junction holds 7 bases not matched to any gene. TCR beta CDR3 regions were amplified from RNA transcripts. A first-round RT-PCR of the TCR CDR3 used the HTBI primer set with the Qiagen OneStep RT-PCR kit. Libraries were constructed in a second round of multiplex PCR, after which size selection and purification were performed. The libraries were sequenced on an Illumina HiSeq2000 using paired-end 100 bp reads. Per the authors' processing: SOAPnuke was used to process the raw data, removing reads that contained adapters or uncalled bases, had a mean Phred below 15, or lacked an exact match to the constant primer or identifier. High-quality paired reads were merged with COPE v1.2.5, and unique nucleotide sequences were defined as clonotypes. MiTCR v1.1 was used to align the clonotypes against IMGT TRBV, TRBD and TRBJ reference segments. The analysis was restricted to V-J combinations with a frequency above 0.0001, which together covered about 99% of the repertoires. The TCS score was defined as F50 (clonal expansion) divided by E x V (chaos), with BLOSUM62-based TCRdist calculated between CDR3 peptides within each V-J. Welch's t-statistics and random forest reduced roughly 530 V-J features to 13, which were used in a naive Bayes classifier (R e1071). TCRdb handled the public reads itself, with Q25 trimming in fastp and clone calling in MiXCR, and kept productive beta chains. One record per CDR3 amino acid sequence lists the most common genes and DNA. What appears here as the V and J calls and clone size reflects TCRdb's work, not the paper's. The table for this sample lists about 480,000 distinct CDR3 sequences; around 14% of them were counted only once. The biggest ten clones account for roughly 17% of the sample.

The data were taken from a study of T cells in Graves' hyperthyroidism and ophthalmopathy (dated by TCRdb to between 2019 and 2020). In terms of the full investigation: Peripheral blood was collected at initial diagnosis, before any treatment. To identify TCR V-J signatures that set the groups apart, the researchers used a discovery cohort of approximately 98 patients, made up of under 45 with Graves' ophthalmopathy and about 60 with stable Graves' hyperthyroidism. Whether ophthalmopathy could be predicted prospectively was tested in an independent validation cohort made up of under 20 hyperthyroidism patients plus 17 patients who later progressed to ophthalmopathy. For training and testing, the approximately 92 patients in the discovery cohort were randomly divided in a 7:3 ratio. In addition, the study compared T-cell repertoires in thyroid tissue and in blood from several Graves' hyperthyroidism patients. After blood sampling, hyperthyroidism patients were treated with methimazole at a starting dose of 30 mg daily, and ophthalmopathy patients were treated with high-dose intravenous methylprednisolone. The paper describes TCR Vbeta CDR3 sequencing of 120 to 150 peripheral blood samples, made up of some 42 ophthalmopathy patients, 70 to 75 hyperthyroidism patients and about 17 progressor patients. Broad study findings and their caveats: In validation, progression to ophthalmopathy was predicted by the model with 55% to 71% sensitivity and just over 72% specificity, a median of about 6.4 months before onset. No statistical method was used to fix the sample size in advance, and group allocation was not hidden from the investigators. Ophthalmopathy was separated from stable hyperthyroidism by a 13 V-J signature model, with about 88% sensitivity and 81% to 82% specificity obtained in cross-validation and 80%/75% obtained in testing. Most expanded thyroid clonotypes (frequency above 0.001) were also found in blood, which suggests that blood repertoires may mirror thyroid immune responses.

The specimen was blood. The sequence derives from a woman between 18 and 29 years old with Graves' hyperthyroidism. Here the chain combines TRBV6-1 and TRBJ2-3; TRBD2 agrees with 15 junctional bases. The DNA reads TGTGCCAGCAGTTTGGGGACTAGCGGGAGGAGAGCAGATACGCAGTATTTT. It codes for CASSLGTSGRRADTQYF.